The 4 T cell receptor beta chains in this list originate from one sample, sequenced in a study of Ad26.COV2.S vaccination and SARS-CoV-2 variants. Sequenced by immunoSEQ multiplex PCR; TCRdb stores in-frame clones only, minus some. The data contain approximately 480,000 clones, about 83% of them singletons. Stated treatment: some 20 received Ad26.COV2.S at low or high dose, single or two shots; 5 received placebo; per-sample allocation not given. Repertoires come from day 63 after the first vaccine or placebo injection. Sequencing used peripheral blood, obtained in a trial of Ad26.COV2.S vaccine versus placebo. The receptors originated from a person aged 18 to 65 who received the Ad26.COV2.S COVID-19 vaccine or a placebo.

The V and J genes are TRBV5-8 and TRBJ1-3; D might be TRBD1 (6 bases). The CDR3 extends over 16 amino acids. Trimming shortened V by 2 bases and J by 8 bases, and 20 bases separated the two germline ends. The V gene's germline CDR1 is SGHTS and CDR2 YDEGEE. CDR3 amino acids: CASSLKTGTLGDTIYF. DNA for the CDR3: TGTGCCAGCAGCTTAAAAACCGGGACACTCGGGGACACCATATATTTT.

This chain uses TRBV29-1 with TRBJ1-5; no clear D. This CDR3 has 13 amino acids. Trimming shortened V by 6 bases and J by 4 bases, and 13 bases separated the two germline ends. Per germline, CDR1 SQVTM and CDR2 ANQGSEA. CDR3 sequence reads: CSVTLPGNQPQHF. The CDR3 DNA is TGCAGCGTCACGTTACCGGGTAATCAGCCCCAGCATTTT.

This clone was counted a few times. The chain is built from TRBV5-1 and TRBJ2-7; 7 bases fit TRBD1. Germline CDR1 SGHRS, CDR2 YFSETQ. V was pared by 4 bases and J by 5 bases, with 9 bases of the junction left unmatched. This CDR3 comprises 14 residues. The CDR3 DNA follows: TGCGCCAGCAGCAAAGGTGACAGGGTCCACGAGCAGTACTTC. This sequence encodes CASSKGDRVHEQYF.

V gene TRBV19 combines with J gene TRBJ2-1; 10 bases agree with TRBD1. The V gene's germline CDR1 is LNHDA and CDR2 SQIVND (reference sequence). V lost 6 bases, J lost 4 bases, and 9 bases stayed unmatched. The CDR3 runs to 16 residues. CDR3 nucleotide sequence: TGTGCCAGTAGGGGTAGGACAGGGGGGTTATACAATGAGCAGTTCTTC. It codes for CASRGRTGGLYNEQFF.